What follows are 17 T cell receptor beta chains derived from one specimen sequenced in a study of CD8 T cells in ankylosing spondylitis. TCRdb re-derived calls from the 5' RACE reads in MiXCR, one entry per CDR3 protein. This sample has 210,000 or so distinct CDR3 sequences, with around 24% found just once. The sequencing input was blood, either unsorted or a sorted T cell fraction (not recorded which). The receptors come from a male donor with ankylosing spondylitis or in good health (not recorded which).

The chain couples TRBV29-1 to TRBJ2-5; D remains unclear. V lost 4 bases, J lost 0 bases, and 9 bases lay in between. CDR3 length equals 13 residues. Germline V lookup: CDR1 SQVTM, CDR2 ANQGSEA. The DNA of the CDR3 is TGCAGCGTTGCCGCCCCGTACCAAGAGACCCAGTACTTC. Translated: CSVAAPYQETQYF.

This clonotype was counted many times. The rearrangement uses TRBV5-1 and TRBJ2-1, with TRBD2 identical over 9 bases. CDR3 length: 16 amino acids. The J segment lost 2 bases and the V segment lost 0 bases, leaving 3 bases of the junction unmatched. Germline V CDR1 and CDR2: SGHRS, YFSETQ. For the CDR3, the DNA is TGCGCCAGCAGCTTGGTTTCTAGCGGGGCCTACAATGAGCAGTTCTTC. Amino acid sequence: CASSLVSSGAYNEQFF.

Only a few counts were recorded for this clonotype. The chain recombines TRBV20-1 with TRBJ2-1, with 10 bases lining up with TRBD2. V lost 3 bases, J lost 8 bases, and 10 bases stayed unmatched. Germline CDR1 is DFQATT and CDR2 is SNEGSKA (reference sequence). CDR3 length: 15 amino acids. The CDR3 protein is CSARAPSGSADEQFF. The CDR3 DNA reads as TGCAGTGCTAGGGCCCCTAGCGGGAGTGCGGATGAGCAGTTCTTC.

This clonotype was found many times. The chain has TRBV3-1 and TRBJ1-5, with D uncertain. The V gene's germline CDR1 is LGHDT and CDR2 YNNKEL (reference sequence). Trimming cost V 1 base and J 2 bases, with 12 bases left between them. The CDR3 covers 16 residues. CDR3 amino acids: CASSQGSPKGNQPQHF. CDR3 coding DNA: TGTGCCAGCAGCCAAGGGTCCCCCAAAGGCAATCAGCCCCAGCATTTT.

Notes on this clonotype: A much bigger clone sits one base away, suggesting this may be a read error. The chain has TRBV6-1 and TRBJ2-1, with D perhaps matching TRBD2 (5 bases). Per the germline V gene, CDR1 is MNHNS and CDR2 is SASEGT. The CDR3 loop spans 16 amino acids. Trimming stripped 8 bases from V and 0 bases from J, with 17 bases between. CDR3 residues: CASRATAGRSYNEQFF. For the CDR3, the DNA is TGTGCCAGCCGCGCGACGGCGGGTCGCTCCTACAATGAGCAGTTCTTC.

This clonotype has more than one count but fewer than ten. The chain combines TRBV20-1 with TRBJ2-1; no reliable D call. This CDR3 is built from 14 residues. V dropped 4 bases and J dropped 0 bases, with 10 bases sitting between them. From germline, CDR1 is DFQATT and CDR2 SNEGSKA (reference sequence). The CDR3 sequence is CSAKVESSYNEQFF. The DNA for the CDR3 is TGCAGTGCTAAGGTGGAGAGCTCCTACAATGAGCAGTTCTTC.

Many counts were recorded for this clonotype. The gene calls are TRBV12-5 and TRBJ2-5, with D possibly being TRBD1 (6 bases). Trimming took off 6 bases at V and 4 bases at J, with 9 bases between the two ends. Germline values: CDR1 LGHNT, CDR2 FRNRAP. The CDR3 extends over 12 amino acids. CDR3: CASGDSLETQYF. The CDR3 DNA follows: TGTGCTAGTGGGGACAGTTTAGAGACCCAGTACTTC. The full variable domain, in which reference TRBV12-5 and TRBJ2-5 provide the parts outside the CDR3, is DARVTQTPRHKVTEMGQEVTMRCQPILGHNTVFWYRQTMMQGLELLAYFRNRAPLDDSGMPKDRFSAEMPDATLATLKIQPSEPRDSAVYFCASGDSLETQYFGPGTRLLVL.

The V call is TRBV20-1, the J call TRBJ2-4; 10 bases fit TRBD2. Germline V CDR1 and CDR2: DFQATT, SNEGSKA (reference sequence). Losses at the gene ends were 5 bases for V and 6 bases for J; bases not matched to a gene: 7. The CDR3 is made up of 14 amino acids. The CDR3, as DNA: TGCAGTGCTGAGCGGGAGGGCTTTGGAAACATTCAGTACTTC. Protein: CSAEREGFGNIQYF.

In its sample, this clonotype was seen many times. This rearrangement joins TRBV5-1 to TRBJ2-1, with D possibly being TRBD2 (5 bases). This CDR3 is built from 13 residues. CDR1 is SGHRS, CDR2 YFSETQ, per germline. V lost 4 bases to trimming and J lost 6 bases, with 11 bases between them. The CDR3 region is CASSPLGGNEQFF. The DNA for the CDR3 is TGCGCCAGCAGCCCCCTTGGAGGCAATGAGCAGTTCTTC.

This chain joins TRBV18 and TRBJ2-1; 8 positions agree with TRBD2. The V and J ends lost 3 bases and 0 bases, in that order; junction bases with no gene match: 10. Germline CDR1 is KGHSH and CDR2 is LQKENI. The CDR3 runs to 18 residues. CDR3 amino acids: CASSPIGLALSSYNEQFF. As DNA, the CDR3 is TGTGCCAGCTCACCCATTGGACTAGCCTTAAGCTCCTACAATGAGCAGTTCTTC.

This clonotype was counted a few times. J is TRBJ2-7 and V is TRBV20-1, with 8 bases that match TRBD1. Germline values: CDR1 DFQATT, CDR2 SNEGSKA (reference sequence). The CDR3 sequence is 11 residues long. The CDR3 nucleotides are TGCAGGGTCGACAGGGGTAACGAGCAGTACTTC. This sequence encodes CRVDRGNEQYF.

This CDR3 is CASSLDRDMGGYTF. The CDR3 DNA reads TGTGCCAGCAGCTTGGACAGGGATATGGGTGGCTACACCTTC. V and J are TRBV5-4 and TRBJ1-2, with TRBD1 as a possible D gene (6 bases). Germline V gives CDR1 SGHNT, CDR2 YYREEE (reference sequence). The length of the CDR3 is 14 residues. Trimming removed 0 bases at V and 7 bases at J, with 13 bases between.

This clonotype has only one observation. The chain combines TRBV20-1 with TRBJ2-5; D not resolved. Trimming pared 0 bases from V and 4 bases from J, leaving 9 bases between. CDR3 length: 13 residues. Germline values: CDR1 DFQATT, CDR2 SNEGSKA (reference sequence). The CDR3 sequence is CSARDSVGETQYF. The CDR3 coding sequence is TGCAGTGCTAGAGATTCTGTTGGAGAGACCCAGTACTTC.

This clonotype was seen ten or more times. The chain employs TRBV20-1 and TRBJ2-5; perhaps TRBD2 as D (5 bases). The CDR3 is 15 amino acids. Trimming removed 6 bases from V and 3 bases from J, with 20 bases in between. The germline gives CDR1 DFQATT, CDR2 SNEGSKA (reference sequence). CDR3 sequence: CSAPAVSGQKETQYF. The CDR3 nucleotides read TGCAGTGCCCCTGCGGTGAGCGGTCAGAAAGAGACCCAGTACTTC.

This clonotype was observed a handful of times. The V call is TRBV21-1, the J call TRBJ2-7; the table calls TRBD2, which could not be checked here. TRBV21-1 is noted as a pseudogene. The CDR3 contains 16 residues. CDR3 protein: CASSLHRDYHSYEQYF. CDR3 nucleotides: TGTGCCAGCAGCCTGCACCGGGACTACCATTCCTACGAGCAGTACTTC.

The chain combines TRBV10-3 with TRBJ2-5; a weak D match, TRBD2 (6 bases). The germline V gene has CDR1 ENHRY and CDR2 SYGVKD. The CDR3 contains 13 residues. Trimming took 4 bases from V and 3 from J, leaving 9 bases between them. CDR3 bases: TGTGCCATCAGTGGCAAGCGGGAAGAGACCCAGTACTTC. Residues: CAISGKREETQYF.

This clonotype was detected a few times. The chain uses TRBV7-2 and TRBJ2-7; 7 bases agree with TRBD1. Germline assignment: CDR1 SGHTA and CDR2 FQGNSA. The CDR3 has 16 residues. The V segment lost 0 bases and the J segment 1 base; nucleotides outside the gene matches: 6. For the CDR3, the DNA is TGTGCCAGCAGCTTAGCGCGGTCAGGGGGTTCCTACGAGCAGTACTTC. Encoded protein: CASSLARSGGSYEQYF.